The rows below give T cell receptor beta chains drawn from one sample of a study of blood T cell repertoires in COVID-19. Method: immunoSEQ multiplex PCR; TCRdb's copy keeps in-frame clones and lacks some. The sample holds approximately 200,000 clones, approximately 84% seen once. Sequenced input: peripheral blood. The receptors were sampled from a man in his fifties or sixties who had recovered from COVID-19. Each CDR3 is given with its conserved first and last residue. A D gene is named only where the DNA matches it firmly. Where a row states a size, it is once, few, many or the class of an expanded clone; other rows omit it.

TGTGCCTGGAGTGAAATCGACAGGGCCCTCCAGCCCCAGCATTTT CAWSEIDRALQPQHF TRBJ1-5 TRBD1 TRBV30 NA
TGTGCCAGCAGCCAAGATAATCAGGGTTCCTCTGGAAACACCATATATTTT CASSQDNQGSSGNTIYF TRBJ1-3 NA TRBV3-1/TRBV3-2 few
TGTGCCAGCAGCCCGACCCATAGCGGGAGACGGCGGGAGCAGTTCTTC CASSPTHSGRRREQFF TRBJ2-1 TRBD2 TRBV7-6 NA
TGTGCCAGCAGCCAAGATAGTTTGGGCAGAGCCACTGGCTACACCTTC CASSQDSLGRATGYTF TRBJ1-2 NA TRBV3-1/TRBV3-2 NA
TGCGCCAGCAGCCTAGCCTTTGGCAATGAGCAGTTCTTC CASSLAFGNEQFF TRBJ2-1 NA TRBV5-1 NA
TGTGCCATCAGCCCCCGTTCCTACGAGCAGTACTTC CAISPRSYEQYF TRBJ2-7 NA TRBV10-3 NA
TGTGCCAACTCCGGTAACCTTCAAGAGACCCAGTACTTC CANSGNLQETQYF TRBJ2-5 NA TRBV2 NA
TGTGCCAGCAGTTACTCACAGGGGGGCAATCAGCCCCAGCATTTT CASSYSQGGNQPQHF TRBJ1-5 TRBD1 TRBV6-5 NA
TGTGCCACCAGTGATCCCTCCCGAGGTGCCGGGGAGCTGTTTTTT CATSDPSRGAGELFF TRBJ2-2 NA TRBV24-1 NA
TGCAGCGTTGAAGATAGAGGGCGGGACTGGGAGACCCAGTACTTC CSVEDRGRDWETQYF TRBJ2-5 NA TRBV29-1 NA
TGTGCCAGCAGCCCAGGCTTCGGGACAGGGGGCAGAAACATTCAGTACTTC CASSPGFGTGGRNIQYF TRBJ2-4 TRBD1 TRBV3-1/TRBV3-2 NA
TGTGCCAGCAGTGAACAGGGGAAGGTGGTTCAGCCCCAGCATTTT CASSEQGKVVQPQHF TRBJ1-5 NA TRBV6-1 NA
TGCGCCAGCAGCCACACCGTCGGGACAGGCGAAAAACTGTTTTTT CASSHTVGTGEKLFF TRBJ1-4 TRBD1 TRBV4-1 NA
TGCGCCAGCAGCGCCGGGACTAGCGGTTACAATGAGCAGTTCTTC CASSAGTSGYNEQFF TRBJ2-1 TRBD2 TRBV5-1 NA
TGCGCCAGCAGCTACGGGGGACTAGCGGGCATTGGCTCCTACAATGAGCAGTTCTTC CASSYGGLAGIGSYNEQFF TRBJ2-1 TRBD2 TRBV5-1 once
TGTGCCAGCATTACTGACAGGAACACTGAAGCTTTCTTT CASITDRNTEAFF TRBJ1-1 NA TRBV12-3/TRBV12-4 NA
TGCAGCGTTGAAGATTTCGGGGTCATGAACACTGAAGCTTTCTTT CSVEDFGVMNTEAFF TRBJ1-1 NA TRBV29-1 NA